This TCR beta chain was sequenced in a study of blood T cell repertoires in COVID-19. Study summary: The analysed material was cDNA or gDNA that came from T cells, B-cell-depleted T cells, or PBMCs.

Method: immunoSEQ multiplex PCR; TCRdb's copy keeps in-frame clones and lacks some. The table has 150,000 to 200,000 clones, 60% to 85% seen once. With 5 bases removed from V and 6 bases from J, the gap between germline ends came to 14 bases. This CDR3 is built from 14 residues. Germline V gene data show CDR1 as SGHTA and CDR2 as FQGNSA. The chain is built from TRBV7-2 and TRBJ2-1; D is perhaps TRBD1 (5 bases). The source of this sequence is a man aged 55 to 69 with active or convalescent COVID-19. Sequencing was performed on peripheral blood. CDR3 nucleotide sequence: TGTGCCAGCAGCCAGTGGACACCTAGCAATGAGCAGTTCTTC. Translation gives CASSQWTPSNEQFF.